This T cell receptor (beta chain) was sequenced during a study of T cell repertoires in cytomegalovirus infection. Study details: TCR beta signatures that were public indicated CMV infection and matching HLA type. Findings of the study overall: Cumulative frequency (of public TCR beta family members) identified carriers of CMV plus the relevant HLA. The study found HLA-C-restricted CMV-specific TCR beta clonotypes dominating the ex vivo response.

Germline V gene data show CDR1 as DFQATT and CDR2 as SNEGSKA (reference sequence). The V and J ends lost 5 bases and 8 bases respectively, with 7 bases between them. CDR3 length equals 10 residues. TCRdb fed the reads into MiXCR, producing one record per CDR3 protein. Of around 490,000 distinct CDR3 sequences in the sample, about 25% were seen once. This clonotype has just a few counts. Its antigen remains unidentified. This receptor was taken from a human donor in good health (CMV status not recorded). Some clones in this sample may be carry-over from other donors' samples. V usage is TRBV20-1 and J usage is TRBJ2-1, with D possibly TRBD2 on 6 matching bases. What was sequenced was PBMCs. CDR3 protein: CSAGGYEQFF. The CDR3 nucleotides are TGCAGTGCTGGGGGGTATGAGCAGTTCTTC.